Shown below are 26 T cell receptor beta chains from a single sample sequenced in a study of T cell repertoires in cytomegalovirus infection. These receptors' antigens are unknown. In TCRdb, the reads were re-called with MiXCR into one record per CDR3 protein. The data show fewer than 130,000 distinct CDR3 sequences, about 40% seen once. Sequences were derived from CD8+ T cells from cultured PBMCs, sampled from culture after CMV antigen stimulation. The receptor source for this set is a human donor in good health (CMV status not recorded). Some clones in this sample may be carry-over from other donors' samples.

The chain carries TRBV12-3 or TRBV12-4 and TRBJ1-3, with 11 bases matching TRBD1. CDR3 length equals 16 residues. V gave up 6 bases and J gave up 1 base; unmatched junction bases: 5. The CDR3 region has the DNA TGTGCCAGCAGCCCTGGACAGGGGGCTTCTGGAAACACCATATATTTT. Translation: CASSPGQGASGNTIYF.

CDR3 residues: CASITLAGSDTQYF. The CDR3, as DNA: TGTGCCAGCATCACACTAGCGGGCTCAGATACGCAGTATTTT. The chain is built from TRBV2 and TRBJ2-3; 9 nucleotides agree with TRBD2. V lost 7 bases to trimming and J lost 4 bases; unmatched junction nucleotides: 6. CDR3 length: 14 amino acids. Per germline, CDR1 SNHLY and CDR2 FYNNEI. Combining the CDR3 with reference TRBV2 and TRBJ2-3 gives the whole variable domain EPEVTQTPSHQVTQMGQEVILRCVPISNHLYFYWYRQILGQKVEFLVSFYNNEISEKSEIFDDQFSVERPDGSNFTLKIRSTKLEDSAMYFCASITLAGSDTQYFGPGTRLTVL.

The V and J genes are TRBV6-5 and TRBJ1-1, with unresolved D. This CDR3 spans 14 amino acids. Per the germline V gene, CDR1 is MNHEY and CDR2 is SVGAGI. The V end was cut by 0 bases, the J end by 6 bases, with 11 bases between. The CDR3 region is CASSYSYPGSEAFF. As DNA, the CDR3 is TGTGCCAGCAGTTACTCGTACCCGGGCTCTGAAGCTTTCTTT.

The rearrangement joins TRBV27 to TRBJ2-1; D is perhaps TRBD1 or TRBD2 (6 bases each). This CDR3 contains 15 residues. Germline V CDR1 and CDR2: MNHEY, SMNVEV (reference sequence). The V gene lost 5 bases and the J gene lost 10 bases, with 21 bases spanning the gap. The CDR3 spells CASSAGHGGRAEQFF. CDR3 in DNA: TGTGCCAGCAGTGCGGGACACGGTGGACGCGCGGAGCAGTTCTTC.

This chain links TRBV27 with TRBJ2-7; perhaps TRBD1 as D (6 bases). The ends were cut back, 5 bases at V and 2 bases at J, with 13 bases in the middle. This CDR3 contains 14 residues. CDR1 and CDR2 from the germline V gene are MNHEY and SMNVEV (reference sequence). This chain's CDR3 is CASSHRDTPYEQYF. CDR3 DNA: TGTGCCAGCAGTCACCGGGACACCCCCTACGAGCAGTACTTC.

As DNA, the CDR3 is TGTGCCAGCAGATGGACAGGGGATTCACCCCTCCACTTT. Amino acid sequence: CASRWTGDSPLHF. The chain combines TRBV27 with TRBJ1-6; 9 nucleotides align to TRBD1. V shed 6 bases and J 8 bases; nucleotides not matched to a gene: 2. Germline loops: CDR1 MNHEY, CDR2 SMNVEV (reference sequence). CDR3 length: 13 amino acids.

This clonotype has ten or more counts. This CDR3 is CASTPGGYGYTF. For the CDR3, the DNA is TGTGCCAGTACCCCCGGCGGCTATGGCTACACCTTC. This chain uses TRBV19 with TRBJ1-2; D is ambiguous. Germline CDR1 reads LNHDA; CDR2 reads SQIVND (reference sequence). This CDR3 comprises 12 residues. V lost 7 bases, J lost 4 bases, and 10 bases lay in between.

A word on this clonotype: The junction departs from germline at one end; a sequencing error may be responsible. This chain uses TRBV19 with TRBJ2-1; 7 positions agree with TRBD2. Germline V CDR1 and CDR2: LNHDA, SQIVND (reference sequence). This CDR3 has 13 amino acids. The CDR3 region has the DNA TGTGCCACCAATCGGGGGGTTTGGAATGAGCGGTTCTTC. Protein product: CATNRGVWNERFF.

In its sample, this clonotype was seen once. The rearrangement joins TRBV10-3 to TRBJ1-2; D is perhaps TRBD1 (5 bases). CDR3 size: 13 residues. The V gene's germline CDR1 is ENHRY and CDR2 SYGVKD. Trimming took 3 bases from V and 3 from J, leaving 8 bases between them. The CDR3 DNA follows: TGTGCCATCAGTGACGCAGGGTACTATGGCTACACCTTC. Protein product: CAISDAGYYGYTF.

CDR3 bases: TGTGCCAGCAGTACCCGGGACAGGGGAATTGCGAACACTGAAGCTTTCTTT. Encoded protein: CASSTRDRGIANTEAFF. The genes are TRBV6-2 or TRBV6-3 and TRBJ1-1; 10 bases align to TRBD1. The trim removed 5 bases at V and 1 base at J, leaving 10 bases unmatched. Germline V gene sequence: CDR1 MNHEY, CDR2 SVGEGT. The CDR3 contains 17 residues.

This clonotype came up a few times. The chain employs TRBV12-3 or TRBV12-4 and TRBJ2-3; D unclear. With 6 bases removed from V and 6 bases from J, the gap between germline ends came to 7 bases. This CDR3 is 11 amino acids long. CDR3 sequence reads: CASSDLDTQYF. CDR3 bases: TGTGCCAGCAGCGACTTGGATACGCAGTATTTT.

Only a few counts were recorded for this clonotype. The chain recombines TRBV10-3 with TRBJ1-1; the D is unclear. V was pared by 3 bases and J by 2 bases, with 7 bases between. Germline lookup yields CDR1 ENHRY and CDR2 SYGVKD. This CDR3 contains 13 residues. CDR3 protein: CAISDRLNTEAFF. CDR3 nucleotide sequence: TGTGCCATCAGTGACAGACTAAACACTGAAGCTTTCTTT.

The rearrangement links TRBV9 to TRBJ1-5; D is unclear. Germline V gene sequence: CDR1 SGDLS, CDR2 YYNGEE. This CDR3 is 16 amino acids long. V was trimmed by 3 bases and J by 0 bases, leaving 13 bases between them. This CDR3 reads CASSAGGGYSNQPQHF. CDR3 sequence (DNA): TGTGCCAGCAGCGCCGGTGGCGGGTATAGCAATCAGCCCCAGCATTTT.

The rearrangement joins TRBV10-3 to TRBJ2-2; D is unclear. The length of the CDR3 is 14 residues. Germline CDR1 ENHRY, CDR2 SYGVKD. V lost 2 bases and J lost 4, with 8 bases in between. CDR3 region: CAISEGEPTGELFF. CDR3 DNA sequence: TGTGCCATCAGTGAGGGGGAACCCACCGGGGAGCTGTTTTTT.

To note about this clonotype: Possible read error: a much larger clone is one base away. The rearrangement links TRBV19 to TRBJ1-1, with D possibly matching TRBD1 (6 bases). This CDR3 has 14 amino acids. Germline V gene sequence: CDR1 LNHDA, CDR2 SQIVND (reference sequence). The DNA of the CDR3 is TGTGCCAGTAGGAGCGGGGGGCAGAACACTGAAACTTTCTTT. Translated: CASRSGGQNTETFF.

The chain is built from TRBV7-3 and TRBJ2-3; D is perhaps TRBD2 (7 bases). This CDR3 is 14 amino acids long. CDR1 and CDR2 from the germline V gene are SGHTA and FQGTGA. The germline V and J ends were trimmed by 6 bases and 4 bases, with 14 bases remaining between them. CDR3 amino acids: CASSQGSGADTQYF. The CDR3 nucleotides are TGTGCCAGCAGTCAGGGGAGCGGGGCAGATACGCAGTATTTT. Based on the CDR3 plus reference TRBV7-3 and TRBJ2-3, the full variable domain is GAGVSQTPSNKVTEKGKYVELRCDPISGHTALYWYRQSLGQGPEFLIYFQGTGAADDSGLPNDRFFAVRPEGSVSTLKIQRTERGDSAVYLCASSQGSGADTQYFGPGTRLTVL.

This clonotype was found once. The chain's CDR3 is CASSYGSGNGYTF. CDR3 coding DNA: TGTGCCAGCAGTTACGGTTCGGGGAACGGCTACACCTTC. The chain has TRBV6-5 and TRBJ1-2; D gene uncertain. V gave up 2 bases and J gave up 8 bases, with 12 bases separating them. Germline-derived CDR1 and CDR2 are MNHEY and SVGAGI. The CDR3 covers 13 residues.

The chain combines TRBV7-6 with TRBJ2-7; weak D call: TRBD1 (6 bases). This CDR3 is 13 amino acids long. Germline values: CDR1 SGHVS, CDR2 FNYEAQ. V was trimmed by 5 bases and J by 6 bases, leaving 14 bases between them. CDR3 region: CASSPEQGREQYF. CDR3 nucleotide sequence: TGTGCCAGCAGCCCAGAACAGGGTCGCGAGCAGTACTTC.

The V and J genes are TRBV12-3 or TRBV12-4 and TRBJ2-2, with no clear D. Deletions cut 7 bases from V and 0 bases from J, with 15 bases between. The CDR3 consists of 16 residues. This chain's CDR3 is CASTPIPHANTGELFF. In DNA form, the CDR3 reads TGTGCCAGCACTCCGATACCACATGCGAACACCGGGGAGCTGTTTTTT.

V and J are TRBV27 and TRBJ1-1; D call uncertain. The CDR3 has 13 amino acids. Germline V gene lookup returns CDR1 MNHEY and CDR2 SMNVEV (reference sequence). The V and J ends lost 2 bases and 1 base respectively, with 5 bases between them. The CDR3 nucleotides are TGTGCCAGCAGTTTACAGACGAACACTGAAGCTTTCTTT. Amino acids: CASSLQTNTEAFF.

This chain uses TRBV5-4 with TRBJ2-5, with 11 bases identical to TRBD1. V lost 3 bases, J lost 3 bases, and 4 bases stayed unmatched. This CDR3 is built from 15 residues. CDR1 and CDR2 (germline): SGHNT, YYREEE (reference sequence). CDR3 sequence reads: CASSWRGQGEETQYF. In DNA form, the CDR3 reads TGTGCCAGCAGCTGGAGGGGACAGGGGGAAGAGACCCAGTACTTC. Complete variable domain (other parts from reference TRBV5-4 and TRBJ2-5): ETGVTQSPTHLIKTRGQQVTLRCSSQSGHNTVSWYQQALGQGPQFIFQYYREEENGRGNFPPRFSGLQFPNYSSELNVNALELDDSALYLCASSWRGQGEETQYFGPGTRLLVL.

The CDR3 spells CASSSYGGWTEAFF. CDR3 nucleotide sequence: TGTGCCAGTAGTTCGTATGGAGGGTGGACTGAAGCTTTCTTT. This rearrangement joins TRBV19 to TRBJ1-1; D ambiguous. V gave up 5 bases and J gave up 5 bases, with 15 bases separating them. This CDR3 is 14 amino acids long. Per the germline V gene, CDR1 is LNHDA and CDR2 is SQIVND (reference sequence).

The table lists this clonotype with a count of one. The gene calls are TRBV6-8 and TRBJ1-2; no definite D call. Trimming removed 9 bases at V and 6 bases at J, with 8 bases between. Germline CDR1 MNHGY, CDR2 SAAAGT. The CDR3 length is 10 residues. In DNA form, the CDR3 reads TGTGCCAGGGGAGTGAATGGCTACACCTTC. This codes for CARGVNGYTF.

The CDR3 is CASSYSGQNEKLFF. CDR3 DNA: TGTGCCAGCAGTTACTCGGGACAAAATGAAAAACTGTTTTTT. The J gene is TRBJ1-4, the V gene TRBV6-5; a weak D match, TRBD1 (6 bases). The CDR3 sequence is 14 residues long. CDR1 is MNHEY and CDR2 is SVGAGI in the germline V gene. Trimming cost V 0 bases and J 5 bases, with 7 bases left between them.

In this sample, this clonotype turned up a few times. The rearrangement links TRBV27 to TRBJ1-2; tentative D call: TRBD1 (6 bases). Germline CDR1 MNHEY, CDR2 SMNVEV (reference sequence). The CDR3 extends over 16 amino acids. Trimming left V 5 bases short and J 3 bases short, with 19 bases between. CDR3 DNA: TGTGCCAGCAGTCCCTCCGCGGGGGGGCTGCACTATGGCTACACCTTC. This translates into CASSPSAGGLHYGYTF.

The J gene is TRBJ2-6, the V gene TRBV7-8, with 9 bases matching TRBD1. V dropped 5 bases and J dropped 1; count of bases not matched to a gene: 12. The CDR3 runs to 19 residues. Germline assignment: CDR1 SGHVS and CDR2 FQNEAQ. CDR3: CASSPGWDRAKSGANVLTF. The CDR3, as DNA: TGTGCCAGCAGCCCAGGGTGGGACAGGGCTAAATCTGGGGCCAACGTCCTGACTTTC.